This TCR beta chain was identified in a study of CD8+ T cells in alopecia areata. cDNA serving as the sequencing template came from extracted, reverse transcribed RNA. Profiled with immunoSEQ multiplex PCR; TCRdb holds only in-frame clones, not every one. The table lists 150,000 or so clones, 50% to 60% of them singletons. Study-wide results and caveats: Higher clonality and more expanded CD8+ clones appeared in lesional than normal scalp. Between patients, shared TCR sequences were less clear than in mice. This was possibly due in part to HLA diversity in the patient population. Besides other cells, scalp samples also yield sequences of resident alphabeta T cells from normal skin.

The germline V gene has CDR1 MNHEY and CDR2 SMNVEV (reference sequence). Between the trimmed V and J ends, which lost 5 bases and 0 bases, there was a span of 8 bases. This CDR3 has 15 amino acids. About this clone itself: Its antigen is unidentified.

This chain joins TRBV27 and TRBJ2-6; no reliable D call. Specimen: CD4+ T cells sorted from blood. This receptor was obtained from a human donor in good health. Here the CDR3 reads CASSPHSSGANVLTF. CDR3 DNA: TGTGCCAGCAGTCCCCATAGCTCTGGGGCCAACGTCCTGACTTTC.